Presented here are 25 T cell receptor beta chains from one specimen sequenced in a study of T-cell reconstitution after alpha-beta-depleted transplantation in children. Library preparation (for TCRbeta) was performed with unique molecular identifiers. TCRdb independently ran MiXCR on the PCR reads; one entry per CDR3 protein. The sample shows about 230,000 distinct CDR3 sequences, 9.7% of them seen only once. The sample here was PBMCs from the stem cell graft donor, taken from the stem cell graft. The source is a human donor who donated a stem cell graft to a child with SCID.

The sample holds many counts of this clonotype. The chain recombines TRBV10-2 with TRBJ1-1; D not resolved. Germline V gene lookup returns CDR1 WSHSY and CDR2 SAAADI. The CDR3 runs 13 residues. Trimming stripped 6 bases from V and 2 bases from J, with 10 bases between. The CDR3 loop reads CASRIEGNTEAFF. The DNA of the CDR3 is TGCGCCAGCAGGATAGAAGGTAACACTGAAGCTTTCTTT.

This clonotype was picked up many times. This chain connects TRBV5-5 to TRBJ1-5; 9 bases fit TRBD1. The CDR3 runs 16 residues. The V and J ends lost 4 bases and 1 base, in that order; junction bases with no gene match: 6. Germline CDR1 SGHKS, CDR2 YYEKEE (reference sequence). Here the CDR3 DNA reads TGTGCCAGCAGCCGCTTACAGGGGGCGAGCAATCAGCCCCAGCATTTT. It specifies CASSRLQGASNQPQHF. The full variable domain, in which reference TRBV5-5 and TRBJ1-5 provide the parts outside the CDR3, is DAGVTQSPTHLIKTRGQQVTLRCSPISGHKSVSWYQQVLGQGPQFIFQYYEKEERGRGNFPDRFSARQFPNYSSELNVNALLLGDSALYLCASSRLQGASNQPQHFGDGTRLSIL.

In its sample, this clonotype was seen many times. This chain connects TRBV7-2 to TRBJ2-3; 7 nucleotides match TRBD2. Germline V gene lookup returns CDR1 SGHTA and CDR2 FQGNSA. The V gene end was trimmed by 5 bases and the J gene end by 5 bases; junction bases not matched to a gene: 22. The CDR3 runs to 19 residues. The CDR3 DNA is TGTGCCAGCAGCGGGCCCTTCAGGTCGGGGACTATCCTGGGAGATACGCAGTATTTT. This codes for CASSGPFRSGTILGDTQYF.

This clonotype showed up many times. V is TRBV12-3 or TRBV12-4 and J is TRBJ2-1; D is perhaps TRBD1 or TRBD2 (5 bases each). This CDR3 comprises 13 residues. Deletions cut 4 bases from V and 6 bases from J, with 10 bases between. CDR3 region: CASSSGTFNEQFF. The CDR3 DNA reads TGTGCCAGCAGTTCCGGGACCTTCAATGAGCAGTTCTTC.

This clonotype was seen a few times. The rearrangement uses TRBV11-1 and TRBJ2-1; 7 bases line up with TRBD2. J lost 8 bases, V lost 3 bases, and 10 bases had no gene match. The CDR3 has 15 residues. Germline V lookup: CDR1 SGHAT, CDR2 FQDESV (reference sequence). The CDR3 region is CASSFYSGVYYEQFF. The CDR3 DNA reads TGTGCCAGCAGCTTCTACAGCGGGGTTTATTATGAGCAGTTCTTC.

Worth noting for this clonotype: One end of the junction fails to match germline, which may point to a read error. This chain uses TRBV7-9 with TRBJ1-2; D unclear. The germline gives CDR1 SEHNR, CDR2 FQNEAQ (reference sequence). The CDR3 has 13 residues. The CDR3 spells CASSLASGYGFTF. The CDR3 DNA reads TGTGCCAGCAGCTTAGCGTCAGGCTATGGCTTCACCTTC.

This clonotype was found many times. The CDR3 spells CASSPLAGGLTDTQYF. As DNA, the CDR3 is TGTGCCAGCTCACCACTAGCGGGGGGGCTTACTGATACGCAGTATTTT. The gene calls are TRBV18 and TRBJ2-3; the match to TRBD2 covers 11 bases. The CDR3 loop spans 16 amino acids. Trimming at V came to 1 base and at J to 6 bases, leaving 6 bases not matched to a gene. From germline, CDR1 is KGHSH and CDR2 LQKENI.

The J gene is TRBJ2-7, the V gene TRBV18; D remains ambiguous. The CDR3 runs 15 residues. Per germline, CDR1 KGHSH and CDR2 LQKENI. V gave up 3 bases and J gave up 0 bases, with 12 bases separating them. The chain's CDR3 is CASSPMGVNSYEQYF. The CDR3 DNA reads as TGTGCCAGCTCACCGATGGGCGTGAACTCCTACGAGCAGTACTTC.

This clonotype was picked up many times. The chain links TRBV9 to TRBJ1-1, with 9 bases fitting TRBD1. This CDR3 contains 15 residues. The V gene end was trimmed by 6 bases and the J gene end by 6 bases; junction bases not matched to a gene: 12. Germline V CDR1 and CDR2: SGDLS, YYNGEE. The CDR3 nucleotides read TGTGCCAGCACCCCCCAGACAGGGGGTAACCCTGAAGCTTTCTTT. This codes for CASTPQTGGNPEAFF.

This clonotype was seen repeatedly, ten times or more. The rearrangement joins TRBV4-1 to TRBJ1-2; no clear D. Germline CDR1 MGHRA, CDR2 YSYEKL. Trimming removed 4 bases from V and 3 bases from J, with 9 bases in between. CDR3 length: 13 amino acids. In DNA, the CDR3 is TGCGCCAGCAGCCCCGGCCGGGACTATGGCTACACCTTC. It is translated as CASSPGRDYGYTF.

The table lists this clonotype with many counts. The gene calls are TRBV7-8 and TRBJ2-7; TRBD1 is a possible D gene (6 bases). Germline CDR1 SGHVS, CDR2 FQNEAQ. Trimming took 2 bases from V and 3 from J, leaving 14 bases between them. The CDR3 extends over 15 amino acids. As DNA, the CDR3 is TGTGCCAGCAGCTTACGGGGCAGGGGCGACTACGAGCAGTACTTC. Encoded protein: CASSLRGRGDYEQYF.

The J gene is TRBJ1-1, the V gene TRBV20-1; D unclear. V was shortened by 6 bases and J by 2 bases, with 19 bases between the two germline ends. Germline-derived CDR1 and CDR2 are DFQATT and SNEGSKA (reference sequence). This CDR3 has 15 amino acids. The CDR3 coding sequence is TGCAGTGCCCCATATTGGGGTGCGGGTAACACTGAAGCTTTCTTT. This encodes CSAPYWGAGNTEAFF.

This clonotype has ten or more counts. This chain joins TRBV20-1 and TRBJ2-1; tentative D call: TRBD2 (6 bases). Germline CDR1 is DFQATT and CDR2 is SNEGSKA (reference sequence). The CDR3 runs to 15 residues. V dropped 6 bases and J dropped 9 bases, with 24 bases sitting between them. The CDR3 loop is CSAYGEAYVSGEQFF. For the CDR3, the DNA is TGCAGTGCCTATGGGGAGGCCTACGTTTCGGGTGAGCAGTTCTTC.

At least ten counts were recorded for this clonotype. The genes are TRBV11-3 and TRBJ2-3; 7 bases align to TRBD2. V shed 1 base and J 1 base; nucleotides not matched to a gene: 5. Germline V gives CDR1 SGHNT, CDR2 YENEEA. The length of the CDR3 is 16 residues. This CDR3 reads CASSLGLAAGTDTQYF. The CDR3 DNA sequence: TGTGCCAGCAGCTTAGGCCTAGCGGCTGGCACAGATACGCAGTATTTT.

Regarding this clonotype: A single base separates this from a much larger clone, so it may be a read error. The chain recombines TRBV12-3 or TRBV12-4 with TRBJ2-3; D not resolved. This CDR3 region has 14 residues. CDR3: CASSLGTATDTQSF. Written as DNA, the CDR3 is TGTGCCAGCAGTTTAGGGACGGCCACAGATACGCAGTCTTTT.

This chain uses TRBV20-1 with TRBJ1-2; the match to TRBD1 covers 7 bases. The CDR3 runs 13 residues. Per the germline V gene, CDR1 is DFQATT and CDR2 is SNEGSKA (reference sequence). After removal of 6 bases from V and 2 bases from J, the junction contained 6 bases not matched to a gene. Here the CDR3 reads CSAPRTGNYGYTF. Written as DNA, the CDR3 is TGCAGTGCCCCGCGGACAGGCAACTATGGCTACACCTTC.

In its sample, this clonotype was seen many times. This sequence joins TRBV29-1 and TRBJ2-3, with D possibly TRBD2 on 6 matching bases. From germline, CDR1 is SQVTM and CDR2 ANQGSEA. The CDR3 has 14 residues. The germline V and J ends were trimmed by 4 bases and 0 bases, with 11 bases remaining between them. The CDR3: CSVVGAGSTDTQYF. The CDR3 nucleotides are TGCAGCGTTGTTGGGGCGGGGAGCACAGATACGCAGTATTTT.

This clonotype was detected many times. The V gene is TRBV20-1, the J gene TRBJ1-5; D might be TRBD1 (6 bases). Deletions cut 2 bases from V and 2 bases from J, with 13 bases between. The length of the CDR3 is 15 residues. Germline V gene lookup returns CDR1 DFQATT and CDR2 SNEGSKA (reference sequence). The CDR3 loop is CSARRSGGGNQPQHF. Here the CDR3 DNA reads TGCAGTGCTAGACGCTCTGGGGGCGGCAATCAGCCCCAGCATTTT.

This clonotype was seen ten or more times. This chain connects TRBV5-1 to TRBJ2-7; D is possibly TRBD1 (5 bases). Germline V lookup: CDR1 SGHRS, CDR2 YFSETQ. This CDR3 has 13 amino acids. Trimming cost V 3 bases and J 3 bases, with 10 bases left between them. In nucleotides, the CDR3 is TGCGCCAGCAGCTCCGACAGAAACTACGAGCAGTACTTC. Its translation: CASSSDRNYEQYF.

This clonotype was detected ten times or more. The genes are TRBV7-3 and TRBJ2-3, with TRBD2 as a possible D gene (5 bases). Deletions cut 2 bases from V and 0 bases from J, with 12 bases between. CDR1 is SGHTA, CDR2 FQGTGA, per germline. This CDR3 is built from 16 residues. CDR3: CASSLGERLSTDTQYF. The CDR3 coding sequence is TGTGCCAGCAGCTTAGGGGAGCGGCTTAGCACAGATACGCAGTATTTT.

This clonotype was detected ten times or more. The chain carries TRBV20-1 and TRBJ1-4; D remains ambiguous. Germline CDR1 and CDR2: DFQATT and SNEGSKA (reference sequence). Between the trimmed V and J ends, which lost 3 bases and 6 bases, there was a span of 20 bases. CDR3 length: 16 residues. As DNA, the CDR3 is TGCAGTGCTAGGGCGGACTTGTCAACTGGTTATGAAAAACTGTTTTTT. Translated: CSARADLSTGYEKLFF.

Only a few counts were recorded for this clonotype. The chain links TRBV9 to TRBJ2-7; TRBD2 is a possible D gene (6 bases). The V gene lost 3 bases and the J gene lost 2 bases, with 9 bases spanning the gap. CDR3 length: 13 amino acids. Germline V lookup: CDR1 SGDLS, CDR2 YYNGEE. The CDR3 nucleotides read TGTGCCAGCAGCGGGGACTCGACCTACGAGCAGTACTTC. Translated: CASSGDSTYEQYF.

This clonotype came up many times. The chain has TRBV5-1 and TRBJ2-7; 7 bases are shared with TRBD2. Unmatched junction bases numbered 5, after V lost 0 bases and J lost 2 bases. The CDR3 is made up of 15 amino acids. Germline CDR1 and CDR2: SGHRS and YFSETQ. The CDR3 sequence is CASSLAGGIAYEQYF. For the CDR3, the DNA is TGCGCCAGCAGCTTGGCGGGGGGTATCGCCTACGAGCAGTACTTC.

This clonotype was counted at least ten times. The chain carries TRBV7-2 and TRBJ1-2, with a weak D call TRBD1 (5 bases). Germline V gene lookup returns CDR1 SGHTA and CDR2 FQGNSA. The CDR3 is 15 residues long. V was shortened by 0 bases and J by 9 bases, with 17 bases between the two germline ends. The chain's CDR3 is CASSLARGGLRSYTF. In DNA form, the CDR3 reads TGTGCCAGCAGCTTAGCTCGGGGCGGGCTAAGGAGCTACACCTTC.

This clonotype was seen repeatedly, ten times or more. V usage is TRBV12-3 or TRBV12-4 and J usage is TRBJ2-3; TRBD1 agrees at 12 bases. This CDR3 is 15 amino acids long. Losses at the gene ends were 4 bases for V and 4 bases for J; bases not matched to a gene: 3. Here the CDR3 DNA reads TGTGCCAGCAGTTCCGGGACAGGGGGCGCAGATACGCAGTATTTT. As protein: CASSSGTGGADTQYF.